Presented here are 20 T cell receptor beta chains from one specimen sequenced in a study of blood T cells in healthy people across ages. It was with a sample-barcoded 5' primer and a J-beta primer mix that a second PCR of roughly 7 to 12 cycles was run. TCRdb re-analysed the 5' RACE reads in MiXCR, keeping a single row per CDR3 protein. The sample holds hundreds of thousands of distinct CDR3 sequences, around half seen once. Sequences were obtained from blood. The receptor set was obtained from a woman aged 55 to 70 in good health.

The chain employs TRBV6-5 and TRBJ1-6, with a tentative D call TRBD1 (5 bases). V lost 0 bases and J lost 0, with 9 bases in between. CDR1 and CDR2 from the germline V gene are MNHEY and SVGAGI. The CDR3 covers 17 residues. The CDR3 reads CASSYSRGSSYNSPLHF. For the CDR3, the DNA is TGTGCCAGCAGTTACTCGCGGGGGAGCTCCTATAATTCACCCCTCCACTTT.

This sequence joins TRBV12-3 or TRBV12-4 and TRBJ1-5; D remains ambiguous. Between the trimmed V and J ends, which lost 5 bases and 0 bases, there was a span of 8 bases. The CDR3 runs 14 residues. The CDR3 nucleotides read TGTGCCAGCAGTGAAGAGGGTAGCAATCAGCCCCAGCATTTT. This encodes CASSEEGSNQPQHF.

The chain has TRBV2 and TRBJ2-3, with TRBD2 as a possible D gene (5 bases). CDR1 and CDR2 (germline): SNHLY, FYNNEI. V gave up 3 bases and J gave up 5 bases, with 9 bases separating them. The CDR3 totals 13 residues. The CDR3 protein is CASSDRTRDTQYF. In nucleotides, the CDR3 is TGTGCCAGCAGTGATCGAACTAGAGATACGCAGTATTTT.

The chain combines TRBV20-1 with TRBJ2-7; 9 bases match TRBD2. This CDR3 is 15 amino acids long. Germline CDR1 reads DFQATT; CDR2 reads SNEGSKA (reference sequence). V lost 5 bases to trimming and J lost 4 bases; unmatched junction nucleotides: 12. The CDR3, as DNA: TGCAGTGCTTCTCCCCTTGCGGGAGGGCTTTACGAGCAGTACTTC. This codes for CSASPLAGGLYEQYF.

The CDR3 loop is CASRKGVLGAGYTF. The CDR3, as DNA: TGTGCCAGCAGGAAGGGGGTACTGGGAGCTGGCTACACCTTC. The chain carries TRBV7-2 and TRBJ1-2, with D perhaps matching TRBD1 (6 bases). This CDR3 is 14 amino acids long. V was trimmed by 6 bases and J by 7 bases, leaving 18 bases between them. The V gene's germline CDR1 is SGHTA and CDR2 FQGNSA.

The V call is TRBV6-5, the J call TRBJ1-5, with TRBD1 identical over 10 bases. Germline V gene lookup returns CDR1 MNHEY and CDR2 SVGAGI. The CDR3 is made up of 15 amino acids. With V trimmed by 0 bases and J by 6 bases, 2 bases remained unmatched. Here the CDR3 DNA reads TGTGCCAGCAGTTACTCCGGGACAGGGGCTCAGCCCCAGCATTTT. It is translated as CASSYSGTGAQPQHF.

The chain carries TRBV6-5 and TRBJ2-2, with D perhaps TRBD1 or TRBD2 (5 bases each). Germline V gene sequence: CDR1 MNHEY, CDR2 SVGAGI. The CDR3 spans 16 residues. Deletions cut 0 bases from V and 4 bases from J, with 12 bases between. CDR3 nucleotide sequence: TGTGCCAGCAGTTACTCGGGGGAGTTAAGCACCGGGGAGCTGTTTTTT. Protein sequence: CASSYSGELSTGELFF.

The V and J genes are TRBV6-2 or TRBV6-3 and TRBJ2-5; D unclear. This CDR3 region has 15 residues. CDR1 MNHEY and CDR2 SVGEGT come from the germline V gene. Trimming took 0 bases from V and 11 from J, leaving 19 bases between them. The CDR3 is CASSYSPDSYNEQYF. In DNA form, the CDR3 reads TGTGCCAGCAGTTACTCTCCGGATAGTTACAATGAGCAGTACTTC.

J is TRBJ2-2 and V is TRBV7-9, with 7 nucleotides matching TRBD2. V was clipped by 1 base and J by 2 bases; unmatched bases: 4. The CDR3 extends over 16 amino acids. CDR1 is SEHNR and CDR2 is FQNEAQ in the germline V gene (reference sequence). The CDR3 DNA follows: TGTGCCAGCAGCTTAGTTGTGGGACTAAACACCGGGGAGCTGTTTTTT. Amino acid sequence: CASSLVVGLNTGELFF. Variable domain in full (rest from reference TRBV7-9 and TRBJ2-2): DTGVSQNPRHKITKRGQNVTFRCDPISEHNRLYWYRQTLGQGPEFLTYFQNEAQLEKSRLLSDRFSAERPKGSFSTLEIQRTEQGDSAMYLCASSLVVGLNTGELFFGEGSRLTVL.

J is TRBJ1-1 and V is TRBV20-1; D gene ambiguous. The CDR3 covers 11 residues. Looked up from germline, CDR1 is DFQATT and CDR2 is SNEGSKA (reference sequence). V lost 0 bases to trimming and J lost 8 bases, with 7 bases between them. The CDR3: CSARDILEAFF. CDR3 nucleotide sequence: TGCAGTGCTAGAGACATTCTAGAAGCTTTCTTT.

This clonotype was counted only a few times. This rearrangement joins TRBV6-2 or TRBV6-3 to TRBJ2-3; D is perhaps TRBD2 (5 bases). The CDR3 is made up of 11 amino acids. CDR1 is MNHEY, CDR2 SVGEGT, per germline. Trimming left V 7 bases short and J 7 bases short, with 9 bases between. CDR3 protein: CASTEGYTQYF. The CDR3 DNA is TGTGCCAGCACCGAGGGATATACGCAGTATTTT.

This clonotype was seen at least ten times. This chain uses TRBV20-1 with TRBJ2-1, with D possibly TRBD2 on 5 matching bases. Germline values: CDR1 DFQATT, CDR2 SNEGSKA (reference sequence). V gave up 3 bases and J gave up 0 bases, with 9 bases separating them. CDR3 size: 14 residues. The CDR3 DNA sequence: TGCAGTGCTAGTCACGGGGACTCCTACAATGAGCAGTTCTTC. It yields the protein CSASHGDSYNEQFF.

This chain uses TRBV29-1 with TRBJ2-1, with TRBD2 identical over 9 bases. CDR1 is SQVTM and CDR2 is ANQGSEA in the germline V gene. V shed 7 bases and J 8 bases; nucleotides not matched to a gene: 9. This CDR3 has 13 residues. The CDR3 loop is CSGRLADLDEQFF. CDR3 sequence (DNA): TGCAGCGGGCGACTAGCGGATCTCGATGAGCAGTTCTTC.

This clonotype was picked up a small number of times. This chain links TRBV9 with TRBJ2-1; 7 positions agree with TRBD1. CDR1 SGDLS and CDR2 YYNGEE come from the germline V gene. The CDR3 consists of 14 residues. V lost 4 bases and J lost 10; bases outside the gene matches: 11. The CDR3 here is CASSSKTGVDEQFF. As DNA, the CDR3 is TGTGCCAGCAGCTCAAAAACAGGGGTTGACGAGCAGTTCTTC.

This clonotype was seen only a few times. This could be a read error, since a much larger clone is one nucleotide away. The chain joins TRBV11-1 to TRBJ2-5; D perhaps matches TRBD1 (6 bases). Trimming cost V 5 bases and J 3 bases, with 13 bases left between them. The CDR3 sequence is 14 residues long. CDR1 and CDR2 from the germline V gene are SGHAT and FQDESV (reference sequence). The DNA for the CDR3 is TGTGCCAGCAGCGACCAGACAGGCGAAGAGACCCAGTACTTC. This encodes CASSDQTGEETQYF.

This clonotype was observed a few times. The chain carries TRBV4-1 and TRBJ2-1; no reliable D call. V lost 0 bases to trimming and J lost 4 bases, with 7 bases between them. Per the germline V gene, CDR1 is MGHRA and CDR2 is YSYEKL. The CDR3 has 14 amino acids. The CDR3 protein is CASSQERVYNEQFF. CDR3 DNA sequence: TGCGCCAGCAGCCAAGAAAGGGTGTACAATGAGCAGTTCTTC.

V gene TRBV12-3 or TRBV12-4 combines with J gene TRBJ2-6; D unclear. The CDR3 covers 17 residues. V was cut by 7 bases and J by 0 bases, with 16 bases left in between. The CDR3 nucleotides read TGTGCCAGCAACCGCGTTTGGGATAGCTCTGGGGCCAACGTCCTGACTTTC. It specifies CASNRVWDSSGANVLTF.

A few counts support this clonotype. The V gene is TRBV24-1, the J gene TRBJ2-2, with 7 positions matching TRBD1. Per the germline V gene, CDR1 is KGHDR and CDR2 is SFDVKD. The CDR3 sequence is 16 residues long. Unmatched junction bases numbered 9, after V lost 4 bases and J lost 5 bases. CDR3 sequence: CATSEGLTGRTGELFF. CDR3 coding DNA: TGTGCCACCAGTGAGGGGCTGACAGGGCGGACCGGGGAGCTGTTTTTT.

The table lists this clonotype with a few counts. This chain links TRBV7-3 with TRBJ2-6, with D maybe TRBD2 (6 bases). Trimming took 2 bases from V and 1 from J, leaving 9 bases between them. The CDR3 has 16 residues. CDR1 and CDR2 from the germline V gene are SGHTA and FQGTGA. CDR3: CASSLVGGSGANVLTF. CDR3 DNA: TGTGCCAGCAGCTTAGTTGGGGGGTCTGGGGCCAACGTCCTGACTTTC.

The genes are TRBV27 and TRBJ2-1; no reliable D call. This CDR3 spans 13 amino acids. Germline V gene lookup returns CDR1 MNHEY and CDR2 SMNVEV (reference sequence). V was cut by 8 bases and J by 4 bases, with 12 bases left in between. The CDR3 DNA sequence: TGTGCCAGCGTCCAACGACCGTACAATGAGCAGTTCTTC. This sequence encodes CASVQRPYNEQFF.